This TCR beta chain comes out of a study of blood T cells in healthy people across ages. Study observations and caveats: Naive T cell percentage showed a strong correlation with TCR beta diversity.

A few counts support this clonotype. The antigen is unknown. Per-sample PBMC isolation yielded at least 6 million cells. Alongside a J-beta primer mix, a sample-barcoded 5' primer served in a second PCR lasting 7 to 11 cycles. TCRdb passed the 5' RACE reads through MiXCR, listing each CDR3 protein once. The sample has approximately 760,000 distinct CDR3 sequences; around 25% are singletons. The sample was also linked to a second study, of T cells of mothers and their children.

This TCR was recovered from a boy aged 10-17 years in good health. Sequenced sample: blood.

The CDR3 DNA follows: TGCAGTGCTAGTATTGGGCGGGAGCCAGAGACCCAGTACTTC. This sequence encodes CSASIGREPETQYF. The chain has TRBV20-1 and TRBJ2-5; 7 nucleotides agree with TRBD2. The CDR3 length is 14 residues. From germline, CDR1 is DFQATT and CDR2 SNEGSKA (reference sequence). V shed 3 bases, J shed 4 bases, and the junction held 8 bases outside the gene matches.